These 15 T cell receptor beta chains share one sample of origin, sequenced in a study of identical twins. TCRdb fed the 5' RACE reads into MiXCR, producing one record per CDR3 protein. The sample gives about 500,000 distinct CDR3 sequences, more than 13% of which show up once; approximately 0.98% is in the top ten. This sample also appeared in a second study, on yellow fever vaccine responses in identical twins.

Sequencing was performed on CD4+ T cells sorted from blood. The origin of the receptors is a woman aged 18 to 35 in good health.

The chain carries TRBV20-1 and TRBJ2-1; 13 bases fit TRBD2. Germline-derived CDR1 and CDR2 are DFQATT and SNEGSKA (reference sequence). CDR3 size: 17 residues. V shed 3 bases and J 1 base; nucleotides not matched to a gene: 6. The chain's CDR3 is CSARPQGLAGSYNEQFF. CDR3 DNA: TGCAGTGCTAGGCCCCAGGGACTAGCGGGGTCCTACAATGAGCAGTTCTTC.

This chain joins TRBV28 and TRBJ2-5, with TRBD2 as a possible D gene (5 bases). Germline V CDR1 and CDR2: MDHEN, SYDVKM. The V end was cut by 2 bases, the J end by 5 bases, with 9 bases between. CDR3 length: 13 residues. The CDR3 protein is CASSLPAAETQYF. The CDR3 DNA reads as TGTGCCAGCAGTTTACCAGCGGCCGAGACCCAGTACTTC.

This chain links TRBV18 with TRBJ2-7, with 9 bases lining up with TRBD1. Germline V gene sequence: CDR1 KGHSH, CDR2 LQKENI. This CDR3 spans 15 amino acids. V trimming: 6 bases; J trimming: 2 bases; junction bases outside the gene matches: 8. CDR3 sequence (DNA): TGTGCCAGCTCGCCCGGACAGGGGACAACCTACGAGCAGTACTTC. Amino acids: CASSPGQGTTYEQYF.

This clonotype was counted a few times. The junction and the germline gene differ at one end; a read error may be behind it. This CDR3 reads CSVETDPYDEQFF. The CDR3 coding sequence is TGCAGCGTTGAAACGGACCCCTACGATGAGCAGTTCTTC. The rearrangement uses TRBV29-1 and TRBJ2-1; no clear D gene. Germline V gene sequence: CDR1 SQVTM, CDR2 ANQGSEA. CDR3 length equals 13 residues.

This clonotype was found many times. This rearrangement joins TRBV7-8 to TRBJ1-5; TRBD1 matches 10 bases. The CDR3 covers 16 residues. J was trimmed by 2 bases and V by 2 bases; bases with no gene match: 3. Per the germline V gene, CDR1 is SGHVS and CDR2 is FQNEAQ. CDR3 DNA: TGTGCCAGCAGCTTATGGGACAGGGGCCGCAATCAGCCCCAGCATTTT. It yields the protein CASSLWDRGRNQPQHF.

This clonotype showed up just a few times. The chain recombines TRBV25-1 with TRBJ2-1; D possibly corresponds to TRBD1 (6 bases). The V end lost 7 bases, the J end lost 7 bases, and 17 bases lay between the germline ends. This CDR3 has 14 amino acids. Germline assignment: CDR1 MGHDK and CDR2 SYGVNS. The CDR3 region is CASISVGHGNEQFF. CDR3 in DNA: TGTGCCAGCATATCAGTGGGACATGGGAATGAGCAGTTCTTC.

V and J are TRBV6-2 or TRBV6-3 and TRBJ2-2, with D possibly matching TRBD2 (6 bases). The CDR3 runs 22 residues. With 1 base removed from V and 2 bases from J, the gap between germline ends came to 29 bases. Germline CDR1 is MNHEY and CDR2 is SVGEGT. The CDR3 region is CASSYFYDLAQTRRANTGELFF. CDR3 nucleotides: TGTGCCAGCAGTTACTTCTACGACTTAGCACAGACACGGAGGGCCAACACCGGGGAGCTGTTTTTT.

The CDR3 DNA reads as TGTGCCAGCAGCTTAGATGAGGGGGAGCTGTTTTTT. This gives the protein CASSLDEGELFF. The J gene is TRBJ2-2, the V gene TRBV7-3, with unresolved D. V lost 2 bases, J lost 8 bases, and 6 bases lay in between. CDR1 and CDR2 (germline): SGHTA, FQGTGA. The CDR3 has 12 residues.

This clonotype was recorded only once. This CDR3 is CATAAGTVAPVETQYF. In nucleotides, the CDR3 is TGTGCCACAGCAGCGGGGACGGTTGCCCCAGTGGAGACCCAGTACTTC. J is TRBJ2-5 and V is TRBV10-3; 7 bases match TRBD2. The V gene end was trimmed by 10 bases and the J gene end by 5 bases; junction bases not matched to a gene: 19. Germline CDR1 and CDR2: ENHRY and SYGVKD. The CDR3 length is 16 residues.

Only a few counts were recorded for this clonotype. The rearrangement uses TRBV12-3 or TRBV12-4 and TRBJ2-3; 8 nucleotides agree with TRBD1. Unmatched junction bases numbered 14, after V lost 6 bases and J lost 6 bases. CDR3 size: 16 residues. As DNA, the CDR3 is TGTGCCAGCAGCCTAGACAGGGGTCAAGGTCTGGATACGCAGTATTTT. It codes for CASSLDRGQGLDTQYF.

This clonotype was detected many times. The chain has TRBV6-1 and TRBJ2-7, with 8 bases fitting TRBD2. This CDR3 is built from 14 residues. The V gene's germline CDR1 is MNHNS and CDR2 SASEGT. The V gene end was trimmed by 6 bases and the J gene end by 0 bases; junction bases not matched to a gene: 4. Here the CDR3 DNA reads TGTGCCAGCAGCACCGGGACTAGCTCCTACGAGCAGTACTTC. Translation gives CASSTGTSSYEQYF.

A few counts support this clonotype. The chain couples TRBV7-2 to TRBJ2-5; D is unclear. The CDR3 has 12 residues. With 1 base removed from V and 4 bases from J, the gap between germline ends came to 4 bases. Per germline, CDR1 SGHTA and CDR2 FQGNSA. The chain's CDR3 is CASSLVVETQYF. For the CDR3, the DNA is TGTGCCAGCAGCTTAGTGGTAGAGACCCAGTACTTC.

The chain joins TRBV3-1 to TRBJ2-2, with 11 bases fitting TRBD2. The CDR3 has 16 residues. The J segment lost 6 bases and the V segment lost 4 bases, leaving 7 bases of the junction unmatched. Germline assignment: CDR1 LGHDT and CDR2 YNNKEL (reference sequence). CDR3 nucleotides: TGTGCCAGCAGCCTTAGCGGGGGGGCCCTGTCCGGGGAGCTGTTTTTT. Its translation: CASSLSGGALSGELFF.

The chain has TRBV7-9 and TRBJ1-1, with D possibly being TRBD1 (5 bases). The CDR3 runs 15 residues. CDR1 and CDR2 (germline): SEHNR, FQNEAQ (reference sequence). Trimming took 6 bases from V and 2 from J, leaving 16 bases between them. The CDR3 protein is CASRPLGTKNTEAFF. The CDR3 DNA sequence: TGTGCCAGCAGGCCCCTGGGGACGAAAAACACTGAAGCTTTCTTT.

This clonotype was recorded a few times. This chain joins TRBV7-2 and TRBJ2-7; 7 bases agree with TRBD2. Germline V gives CDR1 SGHTA, CDR2 FQGNSA. The CDR3 has 16 residues. V gave up 5 bases and J gave up 6 bases; unmatched junction bases: 16. The CDR3 DNA reads TGTGCCAGCAGCCCCCCCATTGGGCGGGAGAAGGCCGAGCAGTACTTC. Its translation: CASSPPIGREKAEQYF.